This T cell receptor beta chain appears in the sequencing data of a study of T cells in Graves' hyperthyroidism and ophthalmopathy. Ophthalmopathy cases met thresholds of Clinical Activity Score at least 3, NOSPECS grade at least 4 and duration under 3 months. This clonotype was counted at least ten times. The source material, RNA transcripts, was used to amplify TCR beta CDR3 regions. During a first-round RT-PCR of the TCR CDR3, the HTBI primer set was used. Each CDR3 protein gets one entry after TCRdb re-called the multiplex PCR reads with MiXCR. The table records some 340,000 distinct CDR3 sequences, approximately 14% of them present only once. CDR3 length equals 13 residues. The germline gives CDR1 MNHNS, CDR2 SASEGT. Trimming cost V 6 bases and J 0 bases, with 6 bases left between them.

The chain employs TRBV6-1 and TRBJ1-5; no clear D. Source material: blood. The sequence was obtained from a woman aged 35 to 49 with Graves' ophthalmopathy. The DNA of the CDR3 is TGTGCCAGCAGAATTAATAGCAATCAGCCCCAGCATTTT. Protein: CASRINSNQPQHF.